This T cell receptor beta chain emerged from a study of T-cell memory formation after mild COVID-19. This clonotype has just a few counts. Trimming pared 1 base from V and 3 bases from J, leaving 14 bases between. This CDR3 region has 16 residues. Germline assignment: CDR1 SGHRS and CDR2 YFSETQ. TCRdb independently ran MiXCR on the 5' RACE reads; one entry per CDR3 protein. The profile shows about 130,000 distinct CDR3 sequences, more than 15% of them singletons. The TCR comes from a young man who had mild COVID-19 (a few samples of this study predate the infection). Cell type and time point are not known. The V and J genes are TRBV5-1 and TRBJ1-5, with a possible D match to TRBD1 (6 bases). The sequenced sample consisted of PBMCs or a T cell subset sorted from them (not recorded which). The CDR3 region has the DNA TGCGCCAGCAGCTTGTCGGCAGGGGCCGTCAATCAGCCCCAGCATTTT. It encodes CASSLSAGAVNQPQHF.